This note documents a single TCR beta chain sequence. These data originate in a study of CD8 T cells in Susac syndrome. Reverse transcription used about 0.45 to 1 ug RNA and random hexamers. TCRdb used MiXCR to reprocess the immunoSEQ multiplex PCR reads, holding one entry per CDR3 protein. This sample carries a few hundred thousand distinct CDR3 sequences, about 94% of them seen once, and the ten largest clones take approximately 0.15%. The clonotype originates from a human donor with Susac syndrome. Sequencing was performed on CD4+ T cells from PBMCs.

In DNA form, the CDR3 reads TGTGCCAGCAGTAGAAACAGGGATCCGACAGATACGCAGTATTTT. This encodes CASSRNRDPTDTQYF. The V call is TRBV2, the J call TRBJ2-3, with D possibly TRBD1 on 6 matching bases. The CDR3 runs to 15 residues. Trimming left V 5 bases short and J 3 bases short, with 15 bases between. Looked up from germline, CDR1 is SNHLY and CDR2 is FYNNEI.